The 20 T cell receptor beta chains in this list originate from one sample, sequenced in a study of T cells in Graves' hyperthyroidism and ophthalmopathy. Researchers took RNA transcripts and amplified the TCR beta CDR3 regions from them. A set of HTBI primers served as the primers for a first-round RT-PCR of the TCR CDR3. From the multiplex PCR reads, TCRdb called clonotypes with MiXCR, one entry per CDR3 protein. The table shows fewer than 400,000 distinct CDR3 sequences, with about 25% occurring only once. Sequencing used blood. The origin of the receptors is a man over 45 with Graves' hyperthyroidism.

The chain couples TRBV19 to TRBJ2-2; no clear D. This CDR3 has 15 residues. CDR1 and CDR2 (germline): LNHDA, SQIVND (reference sequence). The ends were cut back, 3 bases at V and 2 bases at J, with 10 bases in the middle. The CDR3 loop is CASSMDRVNTGELFF. Written as DNA, the CDR3 is TGTGCCAGTAGTATGGACCGGGTAAACACCGGGGAGCTGTTTTTT. Together with reference TRBV19 and TRBJ2-2, the CDR3 gives the full variable domain: DGGITQSPKYLFRKEGQNVTLSCEQNLNHDAMYWYRQDPGQGLRLIYYSQIVNDFQKGDIAEGYSVSREKKESFPLTVTSAQKNPTAFYLCASSMDRVNTGELFFGEGSRLTVL.

The chain combines TRBV12-3 or TRBV12-4 with TRBJ2-5; D call uncertain. Trimming pared 1 base from V and 6 bases from J, leaving 9 bases between. This CDR3 region has 13 residues. CDR3 protein: CASSLDSGKTQYF. CDR3 DNA: TGTGCCAGCAGTTTAGACTCTGGGAAGACCCAGTACTTC.

The chain couples TRBV19 to TRBJ2-3; D assignment may be TRBD1 or TRBD2 (5 bases each). Germline loops: CDR1 LNHDA, CDR2 SQIVND (reference sequence). V lost 5 bases and J lost 0, with 12 bases in between. The CDR3 length is 15 residues. The CDR3 DNA sequence: TGTGCCAGTAGTCTGGTCGGGGCTAGCACAGATACGCAGTATTTT. Translation gives CASSLVGASTDTQYF.

There are a few counts of this clonotype. The chain links TRBV5-1 to TRBJ1-2; 8 bases line up with TRBD1. CDR3 size: 14 residues. J gave up 8 bases and V 2 bases, and 8 bases lay outside the gene matches. CDR1 and CDR2 from the germline V gene are SGHRS and YFSETQ. CDR3 coding DNA: TGCGCCAGCAGCTTCGGACCGACAGGGGAAGGCTACACCTTC. It translates to CASSFGPTGEGYTF. Using reference TRBV5-1 and TRBJ1-2 for the parts outside the CDR3, the full variable domain is KAGVTQTPRYLIKTRGQQVTLSCSPISGHRSVSWYQQTPGQGLQFLFEYFSETQRNKGNFPGRFSGRQFSNSRSEMNVSTLELGDSALYLCASSFGPTGEGYTFGSGTRLTVV.

Concerning this clonotype itself: This may be a read error: a much more frequent sequence differs by one nucleotide. The chain recombines TRBV11-2 with TRBJ2-7; 8 nucleotides align to TRBD1. Germline V CDR1 and CDR2: SGHAT, FQNNGV. This CDR3 comprises 13 residues. Losses at the gene ends were 5 bases for V and 9 bases for J; bases not matched to a gene: 9. CDR3 DNA sequence: TGTGCCAGCAGCCGAGGACAGGGCCTTGGGCAGTACTTC. Translated: CASSRGQGLGQYF.

J is TRBJ2-7 and V is TRBV7-8; D not resolved. The germline CDR1 and CDR2 sequences are SGHVS and FQNEAQ. Trimming removed 1 base at V and 0 bases at J, with 10 bases between. This CDR3 region has 15 residues. The CDR3 region is CASSLERAGSYEQYF. CDR3 coding DNA: TGTGCCAGCAGCTTAGAAAGGGCAGGCTCCTACGAGCAGTACTTC. Based on the CDR3 plus reference TRBV7-8 and TRBJ2-7, the full variable domain is GAGVSQSPRYKVAKRGQDVALRCDPISGHVSLFWYQQALGQGPEFLTYFQNEAQLDKSGLPSDRFFAERPEGSVSTLKIQRTQQEDSAVYLCASSLERAGSYEQYFGPGTRLTVT.

The rearrangement uses TRBV12-3 or TRBV12-4 and TRBJ2-4; maybe TRBD1 (6 bases). The CDR3 extends over 12 amino acids. Trimming cost V 4 bases and J 8 bases, with 9 bases left between them. The DNA of the CDR3 is TGTGCCAGCAGTTATAAGGGGGACATTCAGTACTTC. Translating it yields CASSYKGDIQYF.

The rearrangement joins TRBV29-1 to TRBJ1-2; 7 bases map to TRBD1. This CDR3 comprises 16 residues. Germline V gene data show CDR1 as SQVTM and CDR2 as ANQGSEA. V gave up 1 base and J gave up 3 bases; unmatched junction bases: 11. DNA for the CDR3: TGCAGCGTTGAAGGGGGGGGAACAGGGGACGACTATGGCTACACCTTC. Its translation: CSVEGGGTGDDYGYTF. Looking up the rest from reference TRBV29-1 and TRBJ1-2 gives the full variable domain: SAVISQKPSRDICQRGTSLTIQCQVDSQVTMMFWYRQQPGQSLTLIATANQGSEATYESGFVIDKFPISRPNLTFSTLTVSNMSPEDSSIYLCSVEGGGTGDDYGYTFGSGTRLTVV.

This clonotype was seen more than once but under ten times. CDR3 nucleotides: TGTGCCAGCAGCTTACCTTGGGGGATCGGGAGGAACTACAATGAGCAGTTCTTC. Encoded protein: CASSLPWGIGRNYNEQFF. The chain combines TRBV11-2 with TRBJ2-1, with TRBD2 identical over 7 bases. The ends lost 2 bases at V and 3 bases at J; junction bases unmatched: 13. The CDR3 is made up of 18 amino acids. Germline CDR1 is SGHAT and CDR2 is FQNNGV. Full variable domain (remainder filled in from reference TRBV11-2 and TRBJ2-1): EAGVAQSPRYKIIEKRQSVAFWCNPISGHATLYWYQQILGQGPKLLIQFQNNGVVDDSQLPKDRFSAERLKGVDSTLKIQPAKLEDSAVYLCASSLPWGIGRNYNEQFFGPGTRLTVL.

This clonotype has ten or more counts. The gene calls are TRBV28 and TRBJ1-1, with D maybe TRBD1 (5 bases). In germline, CDR1 is MDHEN, CDR2 SYDVKM. V was clipped by 3 bases and J by 8 bases, with 16 bases between them. This CDR3 has 14 residues. The CDR3 DNA reads TGTGCCAGCAGTTTGGTAGGGACCAAAAGAGAAGCTTTCTTT. Its protein product is CASSLVGTKREAFF.

In its sample, this clonotype was seen a few times. The chain recombines TRBV4-1 with TRBJ2-2; no clear D. There are 15 residues in the CDR3. Germline V lookup: CDR1 MGHRA, CDR2 YSYEKL. The V end was cut by 5 bases, the J end by 5 bases, with 15 bases between. The DNA for the CDR3 is TGCGCCAGCAGCTATCGTCGCTTCGGGACCGGGGAGCTGTTTTTT. Its translation is CASSYRRFGTGELFF.

The rearrangement links TRBV28 to TRBJ2-7, with 8 bases matching TRBD2. Germline V gene data show CDR1 as MDHEN and CDR2 as SYDVKM. This CDR3 region has 13 residues. CDR3 coding DNA: TGTGTCCCAAGCGGGGGCTCCCCCTACGAGCAGTACTTC. Translating gives CVPSGGSPYEQYF.

This chain links TRBV12-3 or TRBV12-4 with TRBJ2-5; TRBD2 aligns across 10 bases. The CDR3 runs to 14 residues. Trimming took 5 bases from V and 5 from J; bases not matched to a gene: 5. CDR3 sequence reads: CASSRQAGGETQYF. The CDR3 DNA sequence: TGTGCCAGCAGTCGCCAAGCGGGGGGGGAGACCCAGTACTTC.

The J gene is TRBJ2-7, the V gene TRBV7-2, with 7 bases matching TRBD1. CDR3 size: 13 residues. The V segment lost 7 bases and the J segment 0 bases; nucleotides outside the gene matches: 3. CDR1 is SGHTA, CDR2 FQGNSA, per germline. The chain's CDR3 is CASTGQDSYEQYF. CDR3 in DNA: TGTGCCAGCACTGGACAGGACTCCTACGAGCAGTACTTC.

This clonotype is a singleton in its sample. The V gene is TRBV20-1, the J gene TRBJ2-7; 13 bases are a match to TRBD2. The CDR3 is 16 amino acids. The trim removed 5 bases at V and 3 bases at J, leaving 10 bases unmatched. Germline V lookup: CDR1 DFQATT, CDR2 SNEGSKA (reference sequence). The CDR3 spells CSARTSGSQRGYEQYF. Written as DNA, the CDR3 is TGCAGTGCTCGGACTAGCGGGAGCCAGAGGGGCTACGAGCAGTACTTC.

The genes are TRBV6-1 and TRBJ1-1, with D hard to call. This CDR3 is built from 15 residues. The germline V gene has CDR1 MNHNS and CDR2 SASEGT. V was cut by 7 bases and J by 0 bases, with 15 bases left in between. This CDR3 is CASTPSRGLNTEAFF. The CDR3 DNA reads as TGTGCCAGCACCCCTTCACGGGGATTGAACACTGAAGCTTTCTTT.

Details on this clonotype: Just one base apart from a much larger clone, this may be a read error. The V and J genes are TRBV20-1 and TRBJ2-3; TRBD1 agrees at 8 bases. Per germline, CDR1 DFQATT and CDR2 SNEGSKA (reference sequence). The CDR3 totals 14 residues. Germline trimming cut 0 bases from V and 8 bases from J; bases unmatched to any gene: 7. The DNA for the CDR3 is TGCAGTGCTAGAGATGGGCAGGGGGCGGGTACGCAGTATTTT. Amino acids: CSARDGQGAGTQYF.

This clonotype showed up just once. The chain is built from TRBV2 and TRBJ2-7, with D hard to call. The CDR3 spans 12 residues. CDR1 and CDR2 (germline): SNHLY, FYNNEI. V gave up 8 bases and J gave up 3 bases, with 11 bases separating them. In DNA form, the CDR3 reads TGTGCCAGCTCACCCCTCTGCTACGAGCAGTACTTC. Protein: CASSPLCYEQYF.

CDR3: CASSQGTRGANTGELFF. The CDR3, as DNA: TGTGCCAGCAGCCAAGGCACGCGCGGAGCGAACACCGGGGAGCTGTTTTTT. The chain carries TRBV3-1 and TRBJ2-2; no firm D call. Trimming cost V 1 base and J 0 bases, with 12 bases left between them. This CDR3 comprises 17 residues. Germline V gene lookup returns CDR1 LGHDT and CDR2 YNNKEL (reference sequence).

This clonotype was detected a few times. This chain uses TRBV29-1 with TRBJ1-2, with 8 bases identical to TRBD1. CDR3 length: 14 amino acids. CDR1 is SQVTM, CDR2 ANQGSEA, per germline. Trimming removed 1 base from V and 6 bases from J; junction bases left unmatched: 7. The CDR3 spells CSVEAPRTGHGYTF. The CDR3, as DNA: TGCAGCGTTGAAGCCCCGAGGACAGGGCATGGCTACACCTTC.